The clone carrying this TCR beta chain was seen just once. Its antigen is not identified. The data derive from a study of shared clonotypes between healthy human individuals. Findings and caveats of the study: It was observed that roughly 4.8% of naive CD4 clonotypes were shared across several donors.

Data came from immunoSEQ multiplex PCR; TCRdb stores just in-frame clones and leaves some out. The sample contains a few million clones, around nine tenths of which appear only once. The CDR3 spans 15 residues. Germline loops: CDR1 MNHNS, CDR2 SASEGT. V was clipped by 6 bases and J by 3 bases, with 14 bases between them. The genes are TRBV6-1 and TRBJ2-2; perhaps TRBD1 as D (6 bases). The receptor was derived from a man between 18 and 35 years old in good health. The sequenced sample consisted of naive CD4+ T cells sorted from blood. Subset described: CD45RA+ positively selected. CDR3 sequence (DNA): TGTGCCAGCAGAATGTGGGGGCTACACACCGGGGAGCTGTTTTTT. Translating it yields CASRMWGLHTGELFF.